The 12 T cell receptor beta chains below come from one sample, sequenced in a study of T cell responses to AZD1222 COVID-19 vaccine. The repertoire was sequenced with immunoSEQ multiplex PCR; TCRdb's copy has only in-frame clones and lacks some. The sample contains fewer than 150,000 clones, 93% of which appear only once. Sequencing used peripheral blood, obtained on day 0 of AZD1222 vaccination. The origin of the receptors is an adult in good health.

CDR3 DNA sequence: TGCGCCAGCAGCCAATATAGGACAGGGGGGAACACTGAAGCTTTCTTT. This gives the protein CASSQYRTGGNTEAFF. The chain has TRBV5-1 and TRBJ1-1; 10 bases agree with TRBD1. Per germline, CDR1 SGHRS and CDR2 YFSETQ. Unmatched junction bases numbered 7, after V lost 4 bases and J lost 1 base. This CDR3 is built from 16 residues.

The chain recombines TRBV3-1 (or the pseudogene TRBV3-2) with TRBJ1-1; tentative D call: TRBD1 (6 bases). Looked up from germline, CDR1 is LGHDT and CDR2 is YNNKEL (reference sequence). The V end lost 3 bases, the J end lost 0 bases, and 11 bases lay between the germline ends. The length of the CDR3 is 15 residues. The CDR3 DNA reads TGTGCCAGCAGCCATTACAGGGTCATGAACACTGAAGCTTTCTTT. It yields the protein CASSHYRVMNTEAFF.

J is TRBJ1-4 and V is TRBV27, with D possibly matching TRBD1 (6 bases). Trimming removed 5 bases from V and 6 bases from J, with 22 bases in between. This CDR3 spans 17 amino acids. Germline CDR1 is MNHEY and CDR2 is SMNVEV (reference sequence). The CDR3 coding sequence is TGTGCCAGCAGTCCATTAAGGTGGGCAGGGGCGGATGAAAAACTGTTTTTT. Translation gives CASSPLRWAGADEKLFF.

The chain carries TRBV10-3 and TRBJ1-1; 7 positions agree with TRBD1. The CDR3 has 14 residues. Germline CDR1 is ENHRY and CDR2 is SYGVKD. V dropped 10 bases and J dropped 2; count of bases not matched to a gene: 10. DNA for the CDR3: TGTGCCACCAGCTCGGGACAGAGAAACACTGAAGCTTTCTTT. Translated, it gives CATSSGQRNTEAFF.

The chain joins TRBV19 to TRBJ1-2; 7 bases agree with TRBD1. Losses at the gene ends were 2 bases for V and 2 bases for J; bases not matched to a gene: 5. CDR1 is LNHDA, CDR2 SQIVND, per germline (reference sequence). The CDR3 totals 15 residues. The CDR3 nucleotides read TGTGCCAGTAGTATATCGGCAGGGGGGAACTATGGCTACACCTTC. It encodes CASSISAGGNYGYTF.

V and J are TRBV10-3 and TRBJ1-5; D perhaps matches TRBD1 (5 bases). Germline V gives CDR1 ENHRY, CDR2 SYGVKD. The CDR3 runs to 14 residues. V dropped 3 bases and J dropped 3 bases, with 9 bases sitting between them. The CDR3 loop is CAISDGANNQPQHF. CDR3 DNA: TGTGCCATCAGTGACGGGGCTAACAATCAGCCCCAGCATTTT.

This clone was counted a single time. CDR3 in amino acids: CASSQEEGRAPTNEKLFF. CDR3 DNA sequence: TGCGCCAGCAGCCAAGAGGAAGGCAGGGCCCCAACTAATGAAAAACTGTTTTTT. The chain couples TRBV4-1 to TRBJ1-4; perhaps TRBD1 as D (5 bases). CDR1 MGHRA and CDR2 YSYEKL come from the germline V gene. Trimming cost V 0 bases and J 0 bases, with 14 bases left between them. This CDR3 has 18 amino acids.

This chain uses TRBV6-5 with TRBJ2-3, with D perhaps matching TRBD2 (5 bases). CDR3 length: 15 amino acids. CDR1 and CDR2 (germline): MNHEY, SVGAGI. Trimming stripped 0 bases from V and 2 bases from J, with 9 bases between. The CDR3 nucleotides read TGTGCCAGCAGTTACTCATGGACTCCCACAGATACGCAGTATTTT. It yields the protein CASSYSWTPTDTQYF.

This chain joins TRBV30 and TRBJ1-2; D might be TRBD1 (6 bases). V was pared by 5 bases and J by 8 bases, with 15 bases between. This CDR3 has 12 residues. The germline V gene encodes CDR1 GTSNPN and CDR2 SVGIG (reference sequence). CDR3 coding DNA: TGTGCCTGGCAAGCGGACAGCGGGGGCTACACCTTC. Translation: CAWQADSGGYTF.

CDR3 sequence reads: CASSLGTSNYGELFF. The CDR3 DNA is TGTGCCAGCAGCCTCGGGACTAGCAATTACGGGGAGCTGTTTTTT. The genes are TRBV7-2 and TRBJ2-2; 9 bases map to TRBD2. V lost 5 bases to trimming and J lost 7 bases; unmatched junction nucleotides: 8. The CDR3 is 15 amino acids. Germline CDR1 is SGHTA and CDR2 is FQGNSA.

CDR3 nucleotides: TGTGCCAGCAGTTTATTGACTAGGACAGGGGGCGTTTACTATGGCTACACCTTC. Its protein product is CASSLLTRTGGVYYGYTF. V gene TRBV27 combines with J gene TRBJ1-2, with 11 bases fitting TRBD1. In germline, CDR1 is MNHEY, CDR2 SMNVEV (reference sequence). V lost 1 base and J lost 3; bases outside the gene matches: 10. The CDR3 sequence is 18 residues long.

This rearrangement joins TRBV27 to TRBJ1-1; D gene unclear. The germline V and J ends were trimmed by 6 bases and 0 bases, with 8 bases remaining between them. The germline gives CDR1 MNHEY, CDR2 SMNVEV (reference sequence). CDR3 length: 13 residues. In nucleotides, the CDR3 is TGTGCCAGCAGCTTCCAGATGAACACTGAAGCTTTCTTT. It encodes CASSFQMNTEAFF.